This TCR beta chain is from a study of blood T cell repertoires in COVID-19. Patients of the Seattle cohort, enrolled during active infection, were followed longitudinally. CDR1 and CDR2 from the germline V gene are MNHEY and SVGAGI. CDR3 length equals 15 residues. After removal of 2 bases from V and 4 bases from J, the junction contained 7 bases not matched to a gene. Using immunoSEQ multiplex PCR, the repertoire was profiled, and TCRdb retains in-frame clones only, with some absent. The table lists some 300,000 clones, roughly 89% of them singletons. The origin of this receptor is a woman aged 25-40 years with COVID-19, enrolled during active disease. Sequenced: peripheral blood. The chain uses TRBV6-5 and TRBJ2-7; 8 bases match TRBD2. The CDR3 is CASSYLSGGEYEQYF. DNA of the CDR3: TGTGCCAGCAGTTACCTCAGCGGGGGTGAATACGAGCAGTACTTC.